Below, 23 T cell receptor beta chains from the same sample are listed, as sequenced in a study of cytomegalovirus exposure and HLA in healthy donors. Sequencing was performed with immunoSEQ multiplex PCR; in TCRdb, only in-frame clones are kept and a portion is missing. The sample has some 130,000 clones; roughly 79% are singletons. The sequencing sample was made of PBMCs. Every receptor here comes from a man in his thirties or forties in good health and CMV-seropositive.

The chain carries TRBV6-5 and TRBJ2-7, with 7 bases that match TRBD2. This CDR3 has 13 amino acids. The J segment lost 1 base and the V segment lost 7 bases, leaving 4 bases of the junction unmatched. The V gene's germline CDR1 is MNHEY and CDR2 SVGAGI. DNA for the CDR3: TGTGCCAGCACCCCTAGCGGTTCCTACGAGCAGTACTTC. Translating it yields CASTPSGSYEQYF.

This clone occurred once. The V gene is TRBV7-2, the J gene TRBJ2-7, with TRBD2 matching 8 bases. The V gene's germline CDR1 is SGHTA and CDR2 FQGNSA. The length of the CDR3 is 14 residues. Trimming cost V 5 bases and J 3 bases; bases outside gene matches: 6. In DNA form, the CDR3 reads TGTGCCAGCAGCGCATACGGGACTAGCTACGAGCAGTACTTC. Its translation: CASSAYGTSYEQYF.

CDR3 sequence: CASSRRTGNTEAFF. CDR3 in DNA: TGTGCCAGCAGTCGCCGGACAGGGAACACTGAAGCTTTCTTT. J is TRBJ1-1 and V is TRBV25-1, with 7 positions matching TRBD1. The V gene's germline CDR1 is MGHDK and CDR2 SYGVNS. The CDR3 extends over 14 amino acids. After removal of 5 bases from V and 1 base from J, the junction contained 4 bases not matched to a gene.

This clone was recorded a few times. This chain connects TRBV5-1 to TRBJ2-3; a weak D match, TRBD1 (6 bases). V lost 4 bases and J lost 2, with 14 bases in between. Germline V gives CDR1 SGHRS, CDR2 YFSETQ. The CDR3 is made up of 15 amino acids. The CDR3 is CASSPTTGYTDTQYF. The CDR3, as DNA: TGCGCCAGCAGCCCAACGACAGGTTACACAGATACGCAGTATTTT.

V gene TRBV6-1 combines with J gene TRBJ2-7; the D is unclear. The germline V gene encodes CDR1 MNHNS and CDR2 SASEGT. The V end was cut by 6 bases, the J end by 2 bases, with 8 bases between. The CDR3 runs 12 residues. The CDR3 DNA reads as TGTGCCAGCAGCTACGAGCCCTACGAGCAGTACTTC. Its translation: CASSYEPYEQYF.

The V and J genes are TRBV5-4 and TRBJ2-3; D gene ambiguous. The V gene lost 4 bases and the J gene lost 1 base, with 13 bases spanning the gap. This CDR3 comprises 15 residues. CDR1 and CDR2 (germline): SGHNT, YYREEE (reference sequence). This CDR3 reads CASSDFRVRTDTQYF. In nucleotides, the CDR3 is TGTGCCAGCAGCGACTTTAGAGTTCGCACAGATACGCAGTATTTT.

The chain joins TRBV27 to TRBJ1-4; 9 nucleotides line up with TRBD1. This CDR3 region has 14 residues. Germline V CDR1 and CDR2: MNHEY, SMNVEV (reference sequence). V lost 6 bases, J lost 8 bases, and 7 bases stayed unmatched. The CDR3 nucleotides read TGTGCCAGCAGCCTATACAGGGGGCTAGAAAAACTGTTTTTT. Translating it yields CASSLYRGLEKLFF.

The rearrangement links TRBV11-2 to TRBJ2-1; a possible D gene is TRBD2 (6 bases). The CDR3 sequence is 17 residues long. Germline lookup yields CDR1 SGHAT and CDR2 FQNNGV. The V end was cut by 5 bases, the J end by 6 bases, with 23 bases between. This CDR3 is CASSLRLAVMPRNEQFF. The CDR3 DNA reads TGTGCCAGCAGCCTTAGATTAGCGGTGATGCCTCGCAATGAGCAGTTCTTC.

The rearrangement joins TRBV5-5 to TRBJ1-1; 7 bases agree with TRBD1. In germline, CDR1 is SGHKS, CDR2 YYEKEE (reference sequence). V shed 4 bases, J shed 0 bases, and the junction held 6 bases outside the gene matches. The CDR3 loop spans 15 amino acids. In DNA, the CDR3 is TGTGCCAGCAGCCCGGGACAGCGAATGAACACTGAAGCTTTCTTT. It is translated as CASSPGQRMNTEAFF.

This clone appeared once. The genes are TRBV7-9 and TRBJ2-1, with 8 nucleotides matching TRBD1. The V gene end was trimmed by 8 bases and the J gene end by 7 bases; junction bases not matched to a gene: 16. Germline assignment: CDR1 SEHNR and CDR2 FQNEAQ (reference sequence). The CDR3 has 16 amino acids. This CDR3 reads CASREVSGGGWNEQFF. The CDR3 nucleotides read TGTGCCAGCCGTGAGGTCTCAGGGGGCGGATGGAATGAGCAGTTCTTC.

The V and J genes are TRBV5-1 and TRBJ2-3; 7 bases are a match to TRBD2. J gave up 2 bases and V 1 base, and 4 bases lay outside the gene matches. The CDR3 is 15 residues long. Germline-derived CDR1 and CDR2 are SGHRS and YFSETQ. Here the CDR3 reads CASSLWSGNTDTQYF. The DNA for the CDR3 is TGCGCCAGCAGCTTGTGGAGCGGGAACACAGATACGCAGTATTTT. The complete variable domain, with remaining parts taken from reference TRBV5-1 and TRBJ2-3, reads KAGVTQTPRYLIKTRGQQVTLSCSPISGHRSVSWYQQTPGQGLQFLFEYFSETQRNKGNFPGRFSGRQFSNSRSEMNVSTLELGDSALYLCASSLWSGNTDTQYFGPGTRLTVL.

CDR3 sequence reads: CASSVGTSGGTTDTQYF. The CDR3 DNA reads as TGTGCCAGCAGCGTAGGGACTAGCGGGGGAACCACAGATACGCAGTATTTT. The genes are TRBV9 and TRBJ2-3; 13 nucleotides align to TRBD2. CDR1 SGDLS and CDR2 YYNGEE come from the germline V gene. With V trimmed by 0 bases and J by 2 bases, 3 bases remained unmatched. The CDR3 sequence is 17 residues long.

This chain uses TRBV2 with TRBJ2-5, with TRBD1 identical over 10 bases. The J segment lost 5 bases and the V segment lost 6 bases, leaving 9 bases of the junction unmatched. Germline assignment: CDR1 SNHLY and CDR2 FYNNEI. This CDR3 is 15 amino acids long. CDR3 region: CASRTGTGAHETQYF. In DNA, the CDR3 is TGTGCCAGCAGAACCGGGACAGGGGCGCACGAGACCCAGTACTTC.

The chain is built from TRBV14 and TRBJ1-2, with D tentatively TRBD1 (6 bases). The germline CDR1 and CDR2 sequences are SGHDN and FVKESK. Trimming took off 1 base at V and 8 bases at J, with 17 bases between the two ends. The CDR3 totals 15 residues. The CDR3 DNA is TGTGCCAGCAGCCAAGGACAGGAAGTCGGTGGGGGCTACACCTTC. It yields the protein CASSQGQEVGGGYTF.

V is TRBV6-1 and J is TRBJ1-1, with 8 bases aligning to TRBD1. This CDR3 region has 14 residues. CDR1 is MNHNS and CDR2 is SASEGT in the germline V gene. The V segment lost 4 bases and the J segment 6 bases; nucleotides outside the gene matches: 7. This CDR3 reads CASSADRARSEAFF. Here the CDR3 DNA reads TGTGCCAGCAGTGCGGACAGGGCTCGCTCTGAAGCTTTCTTT.

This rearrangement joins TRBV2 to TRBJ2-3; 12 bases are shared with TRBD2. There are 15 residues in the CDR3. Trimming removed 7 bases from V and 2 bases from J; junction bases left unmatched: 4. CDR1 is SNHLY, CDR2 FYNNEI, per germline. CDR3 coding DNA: TGTGCCAGCACTGGACTAGCGGGGTCCACAGATACGCAGTATTTT. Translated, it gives CASTGLAGSTDTQYF.

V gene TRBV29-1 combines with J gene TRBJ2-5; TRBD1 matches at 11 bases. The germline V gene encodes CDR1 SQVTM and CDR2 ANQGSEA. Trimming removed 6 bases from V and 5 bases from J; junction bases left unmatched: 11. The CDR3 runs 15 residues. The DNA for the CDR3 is TGCAGCGTAACACCGGGACAGGGGGTAGGGGAGACCCAGTACTTC. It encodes CSVTPGQGVGETQYF.

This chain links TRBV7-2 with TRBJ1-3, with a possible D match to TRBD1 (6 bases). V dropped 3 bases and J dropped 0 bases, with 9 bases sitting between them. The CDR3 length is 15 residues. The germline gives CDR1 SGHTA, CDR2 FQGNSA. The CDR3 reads CASSFQQGSGNTIYF. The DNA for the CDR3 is TGTGCCAGCAGCTTTCAACAGGGCTCTGGAAACACCATATATTTT.

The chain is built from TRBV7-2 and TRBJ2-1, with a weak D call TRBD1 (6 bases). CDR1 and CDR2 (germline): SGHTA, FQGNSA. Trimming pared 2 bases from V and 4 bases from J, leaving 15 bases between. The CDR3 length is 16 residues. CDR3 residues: CASSLKTWGPYNEQFF. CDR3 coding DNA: TGTGCCAGCAGCTTAAAAACTTGGGGGCCTTACAATGAGCAGTTCTTC.

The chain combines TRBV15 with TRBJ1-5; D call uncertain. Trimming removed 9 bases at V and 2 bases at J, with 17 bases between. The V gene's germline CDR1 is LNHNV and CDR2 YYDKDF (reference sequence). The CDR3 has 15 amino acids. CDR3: CATAVTGERNQPQHF. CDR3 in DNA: TGTGCCACAGCGGTGACTGGCGAACGCAATCAGCCCCAGCATTTT.

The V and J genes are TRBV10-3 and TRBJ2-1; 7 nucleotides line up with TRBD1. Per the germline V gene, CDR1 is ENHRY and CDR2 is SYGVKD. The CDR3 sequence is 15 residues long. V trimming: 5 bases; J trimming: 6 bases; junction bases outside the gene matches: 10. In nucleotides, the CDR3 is TGTGCCATCAGTAACCGACAGGGAACAGGCAATGAGCAGTTCTTC. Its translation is CAISNRQGTGNEQFF.

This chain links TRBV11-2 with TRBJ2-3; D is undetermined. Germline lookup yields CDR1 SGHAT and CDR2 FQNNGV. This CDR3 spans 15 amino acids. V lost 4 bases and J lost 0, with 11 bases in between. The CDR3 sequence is CASSSTTSSTDTQYF. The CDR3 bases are TGTGCCAGCAGCTCGACAACCTCTAGCACAGATACGCAGTATTTT. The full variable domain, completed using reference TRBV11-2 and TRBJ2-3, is EAGVAQSPRYKIIEKRQSVAFWCNPISGHATLYWYQQILGQGPKLLIQFQNNGVVDDSQLPKDRFSAERLKGVDSTLKIQPAKLEDSAVYLCASSSTTSSTDTQYFGPGTRLTVL.

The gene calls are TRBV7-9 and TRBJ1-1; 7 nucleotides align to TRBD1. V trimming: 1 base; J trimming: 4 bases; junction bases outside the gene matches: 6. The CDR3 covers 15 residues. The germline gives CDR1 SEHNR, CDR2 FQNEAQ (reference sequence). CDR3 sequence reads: CASSLGAGGRTEAFF. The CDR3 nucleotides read TGTGCCAGCAGCTTAGGGGCAGGGGGACGCACTGAAGCTTTCTTT.